This passage covers 14 T cell receptor beta chains from one sample sequenced in a study of T cell changes during pregnancy in multiple sclerosis. Sequencing used immunoSEQ multiplex PCR; TCRdb keeps in-frame clones, though not all of them. The sample holds roughly 70,000 clones; around 85% are singletons and the top ten take 3% to 3.5%. The sample here was peripheral blood, taken before pregnancy. The receptors stem from a female donor with multiple sclerosis, enrolled in a pregnancy study.

The J gene is TRBJ2-7, the V gene TRBV27, with D hard to call. Germline lookup yields CDR1 MNHEY and CDR2 SMNVEV (reference sequence). The CDR3 spans 15 residues. V lost 1 base, J lost 2 bases, and 12 bases lay in between. The CDR3 DNA reads as TGTGCCAGCAGTTTATATAGCTCCCGCACCTACGAGCAGTACTTC. Protein product: CASSLYSSRTYEQYF.

The V and J genes are TRBV20-1 and TRBJ2-1, with a weak D call TRBD1 (6 bases). Germline V lookup: CDR1 DFQATT, CDR2 SNEGSKA (reference sequence). Trimming left V 3 bases short and J 12 bases short, with 12 bases between. This CDR3 contains 11 residues. Here the CDR3 DNA reads TGCAGTGCTAGGAGTGGACAGCCGCAGTTCTTC. It codes for CSARSGQPQFF.

The chain recombines TRBV5-1 with TRBJ2-7; D gene uncertain. The CDR3 has 15 amino acids. Trimming removed 5 bases from V and 0 bases from J, with 15 bases in between. CDR1 and CDR2 from the germline V gene are SGHRS and YFSETQ. CDR3 bases: TGCGCCAGCAGGCATACCTACGAGATCTCCTACGAGCAGTACTTC. This translates into CASRHTYEISYEQYF. The full variable domain, its missing parts supplied by reference TRBV5-1 and TRBJ2-7, is KAGVTQTPRYLIKTRGQQVTLSCSPISGHRSVSWYQQTPGQGLQFLFEYFSETQRNKGNFPGRFSGRQFSNSRSEMNVSTLELGDSALYLCASRHTYEISYEQYFGPGTRLTVT.

V is TRBV10-3 and J is TRBJ1-5; 7 nucleotides line up with TRBD1. The CDR3 has 16 amino acids. Germline V gene data show CDR1 as ENHRY and CDR2 as SYGVKD. V shed 3 bases and J 0 bases; nucleotides not matched to a gene: 5. The CDR3 here is CAISDLQGFSNQPQHF. The DNA of the CDR3 is TGTGCCATCAGTGATTTACAGGGGTTTAGCAATCAGCCCCAGCATTTT.

The chain joins TRBV19 to TRBJ2-2; TRBD1 agrees at 8 bases. Trimming at V came to 4 bases and at J to 7 bases, leaving 14 bases not matched to a gene. Germline V gives CDR1 LNHDA, CDR2 SQIVND (reference sequence). CDR3 length equals 17 residues. The CDR3 DNA follows: TGTGCCAGTAGTAGAAGTACAGGGGGAGGTCATGGCGGGGAGCTGTTTTTT. The encoded protein is CASSRSTGGGHGGELFF.

Details on this clone: Other DNA sequences in this sample translate to the same CDR3. V usage is TRBV30 and J usage is TRBJ2-7; D gene uncertain. V was shortened by 2 bases and J by 3 bases, with 5 bases between the two germline ends. Germline V gene lookup returns CDR1 GTSNPN and CDR2 SVGIG (reference sequence). CDR3 length equals 11 residues. Here the CDR3 DNA reads TGTGCCTGGAGTCTAGTCTACGAGCAGTACTTC. Translated, it gives CAWSLVYEQYF.

This clone was picked up one time. The genes are TRBV29-1 and TRBJ1-6; TRBD1 might be the D (6 bases). Trimming cost V 5 bases and J 8 bases, with 13 bases left between them. Germline V gene sequence: CDR1 SQVTM, CDR2 ANQGSEA. The CDR3 is 13 residues long. CDR3: CSVQGQWDSPLHF. CDR3 bases: TGCAGCGTTCAGGGGCAATGGGATTCACCCCTCCACTTT.

The chain is built from TRBV4-3 and TRBJ2-5; TRBD2 matches 9 bases. Germline V gene lookup returns CDR1 LGHNA and CDR2 YSLEER. The ends lost 0 bases at V and 0 bases at J; junction bases unmatched: 14. This CDR3 is built from 20 residues. CDR3 protein: CASSQDRAGVAGVNQETQYF. The CDR3 nucleotides read TGCGCCAGCAGCCAAGATAGGGCTGGGGTAGCGGGGGTTAACCAAGAGACCCAGTACTTC.

The V call is TRBV27, the J call TRBJ2-2; 10 bases line up with TRBD1. J lost 6 bases, V lost 2 bases, and 6 bases had no gene match. The CDR3 totals 16 residues. The germline V gene encodes CDR1 MNHEY and CDR2 SMNVEV (reference sequence). The CDR3 reads CASSLTTGGWAGELFF. The CDR3 nucleotides are TGTGCCAGCAGTTTAACGACAGGGGGCTGGGCCGGGGAGCTGTTTTTT.

V gene TRBV5-1 combines with J gene TRBJ1-2; no definite D call. Trimming took 0 bases from V and 7 from J, leaving 22 bases between them. This CDR3 is built from 17 residues. Germline CDR1 and CDR2: SGHRS and YFSETQ. The CDR3 DNA reads as TGCGCCAGCAGCTTGGCAATGGGAGCCGATCGCTTGGGTGGCTACACCTTC. Translating it yields CASSLAMGADRLGGYTF. The entire variable domain, with the rest obtained from reference TRBV5-1 and TRBJ1-2, is as follows: KAGVTQTPRYLIKTRGQQVTLSCSPISGHRSVSWYQQTPGQGLQFLFEYFSETQRNKGNFPGRFSGRQFSNSRSEMNVSTLELGDSALYLCASSLAMGADRLGGYTFGSGTRLTVV.

The chain recombines TRBV19 with TRBJ2-1; D is perhaps TRBD1 (6 bases). The V end was cut by 3 bases, the J end by 5 bases, with 11 bases between. Germline assignment: CDR1 LNHDA and CDR2 SQIVND (reference sequence). The CDR3 length is 14 residues. CDR3 in amino acids: CASSIFQGNNEQFF. The CDR3 DNA sequence: TGTGCCAGTAGTATTTTTCAGGGGAACAATGAGCAGTTCTTC.

This rearrangement joins TRBV2 to TRBJ2-5; weak D call: TRBD2 (5 bases). CDR1 is SNHLY, CDR2 FYNNEI, per germline. The V end was cut by 9 bases, the J end by 4 bases, with 12 bases between. The CDR3 is 12 residues long. CDR3 in amino acids: CASRNEGETQYF. CDR3 DNA sequence: TGTGCCAGTAGGAACGAGGGAGAGACCCAGTACTTC.

The gene calls are TRBV4-3 and TRBJ2-1; 8 nucleotides match TRBD1. Trimming removed 4 bases from V and 9 bases from J; junction bases left unmatched: 5. Germline CDR1 and CDR2: LGHNA and YSLEER. The CDR3 has 13 residues. The CDR3 loop reads CASSRGQGGEQFF. In DNA, the CDR3 is TGCGCCAGCAGCCGCGGACAGGGCGGTGAGCAGTTCTTC.

The chain carries TRBV30 and TRBJ2-1; D possibly corresponds to TRBD1 (5 bases). This CDR3 spans 15 amino acids. Trimming cost V 1 base and J 8 bases, with 18 bases left between them. Germline CDR1 reads GTSNPN; CDR2 reads SVGIG (reference sequence). This CDR3 reads CAWSDTGVEGDEQFF. In DNA, the CDR3 is TGTGCCTGGAGTGACACAGGCGTGGAAGGGGATGAGCAGTTCTTC.